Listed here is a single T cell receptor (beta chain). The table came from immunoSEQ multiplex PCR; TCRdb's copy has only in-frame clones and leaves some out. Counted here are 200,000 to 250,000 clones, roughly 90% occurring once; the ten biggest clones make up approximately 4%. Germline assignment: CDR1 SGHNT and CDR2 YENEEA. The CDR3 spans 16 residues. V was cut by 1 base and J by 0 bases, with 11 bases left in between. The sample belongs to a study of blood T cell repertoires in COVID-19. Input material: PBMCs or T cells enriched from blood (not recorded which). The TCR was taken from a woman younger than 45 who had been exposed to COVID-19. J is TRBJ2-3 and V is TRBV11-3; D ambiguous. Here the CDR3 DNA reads TGTGCCAGCAGCTTAGGGTTGGCCGCTAGCACAGATACGCAGTATTTT. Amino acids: CASSLGLAASTDTQYF. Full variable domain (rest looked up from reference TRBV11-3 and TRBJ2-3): EAGVVQSPRYKIIEKKQPVAFWCNPISGHNTLYWYLQNLGQGPELLIRYENEEAVDDSQLPKDRFSAERLKGVDSTLKIQPAELGDSAVYLCASSLGLAASTDTQYFGPGTRLTVL.